This T cell receptor (beta chain) was profiled in a study of CD8 T cells in Susac syndrome. The CDR3 has 13 amino acids. The germline CDR1 and CDR2 sequences are SQVTM and ANQGSEA. V was clipped by 0 bases and J by 3 bases, with 9 bases between them. Random hexamers were used to reverse transcribe roughly 0.5 to 1 ug of RNA. The immunoSEQ assay covered 54 Vbeta and 13 Jbeta segments for CDR3. TCRdb reprocessed the immunoSEQ multiplex PCR reads with MiXCR, giving one entry per CDR3 protein. The sample shows 70,000 to 95,000 distinct CDR3 sequences, 85% to 95% of them seen only once. What was sequenced was CD8+ T cells from PBMCs. The chain links TRBV29-1 to TRBJ2-7; D is unclear. This receptor was taken from a human donor with Susac syndrome. The CDR3 region has the DNA TGCAGCGTTGAAGATCCACTTAACTACGAGCAGTACTTC. Its translation is CSVEDPLNYEQYF.